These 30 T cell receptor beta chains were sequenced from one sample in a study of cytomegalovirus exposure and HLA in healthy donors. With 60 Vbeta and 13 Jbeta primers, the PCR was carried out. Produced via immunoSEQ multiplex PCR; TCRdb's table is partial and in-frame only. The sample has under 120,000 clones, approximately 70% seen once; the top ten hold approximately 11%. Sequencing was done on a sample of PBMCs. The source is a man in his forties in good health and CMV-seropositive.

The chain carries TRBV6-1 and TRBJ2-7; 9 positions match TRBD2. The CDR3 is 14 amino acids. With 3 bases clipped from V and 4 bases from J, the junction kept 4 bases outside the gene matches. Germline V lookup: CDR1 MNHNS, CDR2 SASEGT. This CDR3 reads CASSEAGGNYEQYV. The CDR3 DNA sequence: TGTGCCAGCAGTGAGGCGGGAGGGAATTACGAGCAGTACGTC.

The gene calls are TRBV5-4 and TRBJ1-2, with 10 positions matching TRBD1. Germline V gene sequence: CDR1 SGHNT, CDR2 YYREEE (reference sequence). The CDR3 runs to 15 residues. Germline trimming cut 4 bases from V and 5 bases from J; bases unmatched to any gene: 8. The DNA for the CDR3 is TGTGCCAGCAGCGACCCCGGGACAGGGGAATATGGCTACACCTTC. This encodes CASSDPGTGEYGYTF.

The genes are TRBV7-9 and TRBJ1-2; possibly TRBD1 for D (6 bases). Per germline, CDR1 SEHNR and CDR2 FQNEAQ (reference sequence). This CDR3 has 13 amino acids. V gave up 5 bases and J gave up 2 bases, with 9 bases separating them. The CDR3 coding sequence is TGTGCCAGCAGCCCACAGGGAAACTATGGCTACACCTTC. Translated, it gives CASSPQGNYGYTF.

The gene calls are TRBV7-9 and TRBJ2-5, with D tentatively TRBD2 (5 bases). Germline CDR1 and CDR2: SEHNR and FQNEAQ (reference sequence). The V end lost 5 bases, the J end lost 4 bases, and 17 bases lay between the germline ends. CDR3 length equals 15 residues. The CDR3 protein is CASSLRQRGLETQYF. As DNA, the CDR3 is TGTGCCAGCAGCCTACGACAACGCGGGCTAGAGACCCAGTACTTC. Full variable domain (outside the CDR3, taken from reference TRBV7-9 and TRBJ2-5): DTGVSQNPRHKITKRGQNVTFRCDPISEHNRLYWYRQTLGQGPEFLTYFQNEAQLEKSRLLSDRFSAERPKGSFSTLEIQRTEQGDSAMYLCASSLRQRGLETQYFGPGTRLLVL.

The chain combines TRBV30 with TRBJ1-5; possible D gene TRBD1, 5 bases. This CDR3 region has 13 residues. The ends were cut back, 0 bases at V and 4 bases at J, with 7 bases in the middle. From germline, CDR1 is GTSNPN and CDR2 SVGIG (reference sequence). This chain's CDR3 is CAWSVSGNQPQHF. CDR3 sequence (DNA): TGTGCCTGGAGTGTGTCAGGGAATCAGCCCCAGCATTTT. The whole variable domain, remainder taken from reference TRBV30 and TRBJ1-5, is SQTIHQWPATLVQPVGSPLSLECTVEGTSNPNLYWYRQAAGRGLQLLFYSVGIGQISSEVPQNLSASRPQDRQFILSSKKLLLSDSGFYLCAWSVSGNQPQHFGDGTRLSIL.

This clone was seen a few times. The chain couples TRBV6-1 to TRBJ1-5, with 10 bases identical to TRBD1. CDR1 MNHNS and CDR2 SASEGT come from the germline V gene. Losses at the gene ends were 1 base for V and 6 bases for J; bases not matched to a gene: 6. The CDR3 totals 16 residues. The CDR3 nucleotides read TGTGCCAGCAGTGAAGACCCCGGGACAGGGGCTCAGCCCCAGCATTTT. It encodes CASSEDPGTGAQPQHF.

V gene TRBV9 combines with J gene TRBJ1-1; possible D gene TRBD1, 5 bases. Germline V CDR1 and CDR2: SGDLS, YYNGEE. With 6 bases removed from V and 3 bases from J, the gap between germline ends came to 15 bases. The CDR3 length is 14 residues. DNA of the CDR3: TGTGCCAGCACTAGGTGGGGCGGGGACACTGAAGCTTTCTTT. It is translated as CASTRWGGDTEAFF.

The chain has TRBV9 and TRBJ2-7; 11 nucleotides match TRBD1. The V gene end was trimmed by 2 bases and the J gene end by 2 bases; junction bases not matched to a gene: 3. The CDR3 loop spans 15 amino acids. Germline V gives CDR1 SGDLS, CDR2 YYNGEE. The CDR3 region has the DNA TGTGCCAGCAGCGTCGCGGGACAGGGGGCCTACGAGCAGTACTTC. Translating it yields CASSVAGQGAYEQYF.

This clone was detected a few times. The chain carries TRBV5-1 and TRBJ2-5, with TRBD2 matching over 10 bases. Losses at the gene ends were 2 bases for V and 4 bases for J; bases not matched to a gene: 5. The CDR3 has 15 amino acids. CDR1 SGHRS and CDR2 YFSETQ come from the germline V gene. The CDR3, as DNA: TGCGCCAGCAGCTTAGCGGGAGGGCCGACAGAGACCCAGTACTTC. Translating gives CASSLAGGPTETQYF. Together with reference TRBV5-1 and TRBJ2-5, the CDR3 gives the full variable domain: KAGVTQTPRYLIKTRGQQVTLSCSPISGHRSVSWYQQTPGQGLQFLFEYFSETQRNKGNFPGRFSGRQFSNSRSEMNVSTLELGDSALYLCASSLAGGPTETQYFGPGTRLLVL.

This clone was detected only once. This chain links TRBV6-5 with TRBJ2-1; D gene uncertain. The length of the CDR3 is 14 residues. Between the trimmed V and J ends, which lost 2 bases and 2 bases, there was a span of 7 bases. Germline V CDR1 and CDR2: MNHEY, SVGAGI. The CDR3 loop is CASSYARTYNEQFF. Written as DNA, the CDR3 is TGTGCCAGCAGTTACGCCAGGACCTACAATGAGCAGTTCTTC.

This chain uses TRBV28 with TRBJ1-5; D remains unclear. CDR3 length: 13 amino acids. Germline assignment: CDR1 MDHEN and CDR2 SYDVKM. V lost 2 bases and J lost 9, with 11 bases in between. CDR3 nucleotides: TGTGCCAGCAGTTTAGAGGGTTTGCGGCCCCAGCATTTT. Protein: CASSLEGLRPQHF.

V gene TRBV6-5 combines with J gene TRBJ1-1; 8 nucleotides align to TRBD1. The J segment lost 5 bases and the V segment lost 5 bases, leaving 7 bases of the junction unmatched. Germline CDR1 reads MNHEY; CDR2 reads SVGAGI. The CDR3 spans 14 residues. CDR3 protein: CASSPGQGRTEAFF. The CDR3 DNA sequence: TGTGCCAGCAGTCCAGGACAGGGTAGGACTGAAGCTTTCTTT.

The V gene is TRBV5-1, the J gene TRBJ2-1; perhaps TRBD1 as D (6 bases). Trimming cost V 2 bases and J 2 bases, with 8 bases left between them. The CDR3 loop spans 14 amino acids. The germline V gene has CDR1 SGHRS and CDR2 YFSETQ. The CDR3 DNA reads TGCGCCAGCAGCTTACAGGGCCCCTACAATGAGCAGTTCTTC. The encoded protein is CASSLQGPYNEQFF.

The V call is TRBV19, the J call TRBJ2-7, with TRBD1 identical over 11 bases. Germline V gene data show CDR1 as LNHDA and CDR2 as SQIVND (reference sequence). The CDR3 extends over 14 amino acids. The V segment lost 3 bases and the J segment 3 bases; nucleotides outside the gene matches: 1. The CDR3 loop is CASSMGTGGYEQYF. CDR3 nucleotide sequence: TGTGCCAGTAGTATGGGGACAGGGGGCTACGAGCAGTACTTC. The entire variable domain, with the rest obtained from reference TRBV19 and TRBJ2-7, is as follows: DGGITQSPKYLFRKEGQNVTLSCEQNLNHDAMYWYRQDPGQGLRLIYYSQIVNDFQKGDIAEGYSVSREKKESFPLTVTSAQKNPTAFYLCASSMGTGGYEQYFGPGTRLTVT.

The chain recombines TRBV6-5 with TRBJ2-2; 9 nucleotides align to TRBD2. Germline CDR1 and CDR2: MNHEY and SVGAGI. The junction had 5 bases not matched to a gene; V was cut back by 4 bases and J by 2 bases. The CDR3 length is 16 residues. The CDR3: CASSLAGVGNTGELFF. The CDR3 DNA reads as TGTGCCAGCAGTTTAGCGGGAGTCGGCAACACCGGGGAGCTGTTTTTT.

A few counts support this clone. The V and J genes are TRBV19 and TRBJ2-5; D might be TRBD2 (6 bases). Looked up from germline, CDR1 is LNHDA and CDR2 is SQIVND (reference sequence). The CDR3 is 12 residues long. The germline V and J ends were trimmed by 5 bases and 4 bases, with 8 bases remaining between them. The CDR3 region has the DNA TGTGCCAGTAGTGGGGGAGGAGAGACCCAGTACTTC. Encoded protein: CASSGGGETQYF. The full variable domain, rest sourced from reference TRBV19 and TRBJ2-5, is DGGITQSPKYLFRKEGQNVTLSCEQNLNHDAMYWYRQDPGQGLRLIYYSQIVNDFQKGDIAEGYSVSREKKESFPLTVTSAQKNPTAFYLCASSGGGETQYFGPGTRLLVL.

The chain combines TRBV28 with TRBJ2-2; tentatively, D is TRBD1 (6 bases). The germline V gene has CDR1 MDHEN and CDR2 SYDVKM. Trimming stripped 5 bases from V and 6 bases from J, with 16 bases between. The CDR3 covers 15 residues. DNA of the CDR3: TGTGCCAGCAGTGCTCTACAGGGTTGGGCCGGGGAGCTGTTTTTT. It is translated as CASSALQGWAGELFF.

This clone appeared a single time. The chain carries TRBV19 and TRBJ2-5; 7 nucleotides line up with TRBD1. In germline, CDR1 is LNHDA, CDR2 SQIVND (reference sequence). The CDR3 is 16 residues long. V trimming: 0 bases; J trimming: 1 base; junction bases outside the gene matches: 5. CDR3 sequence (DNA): TGTGCCAGTAGTATAGATGGGACAGCTTTCCAAGAGACCCAGTACTTC. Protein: CASSIDGTAFQETQYF.

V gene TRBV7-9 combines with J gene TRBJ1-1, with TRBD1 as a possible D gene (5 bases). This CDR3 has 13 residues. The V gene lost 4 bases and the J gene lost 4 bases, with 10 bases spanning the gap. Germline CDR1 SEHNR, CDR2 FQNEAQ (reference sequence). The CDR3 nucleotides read TGTGCCAGCAGCTCCCAGGGTCGCACTGAAGCTTTCTTT. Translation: CASSSQGRTEAFF.

This CDR3 reads CSVPPGVAGVTEQFF. The CDR3 DNA is TGCAGCGTCCCACCTGGGGTAGCGGGAGTTACTGAGCAGTTCTTC. The J gene is TRBJ2-1, the V gene TRBV29-1; 9 bases align to TRBD2. Germline lookup yields CDR1 SQVTM and CDR2 ANQGSEA. With V trimmed by 6 bases and J by 9 bases, 15 bases remained unmatched. The CDR3 extends over 15 amino acids.

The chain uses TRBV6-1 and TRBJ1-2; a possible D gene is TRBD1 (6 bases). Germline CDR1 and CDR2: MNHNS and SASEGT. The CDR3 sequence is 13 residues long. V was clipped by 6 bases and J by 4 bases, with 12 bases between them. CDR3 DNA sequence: TGTGCCAGCAGACCAGACAGGAGCTATGGCTACACCTTC. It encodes CASRPDRSYGYTF.

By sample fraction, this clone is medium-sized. The CDR3 DNA follows: TGTGCCAGCAGCGTAGAGGGGCTAGCGGGAGGGGAGTCCTACGAGCAGTACTTC. Translated, it gives CASSVEGLAGGESYEQYF. The rearrangement links TRBV9 to TRBJ2-7; 12 bases are shared with TRBD2. The CDR3 has 18 amino acids. V trimming: 0 bases; J trimming: 1 base; junction bases outside the gene matches: 8. Germline CDR1 and CDR2: SGDLS and YYNGEE.

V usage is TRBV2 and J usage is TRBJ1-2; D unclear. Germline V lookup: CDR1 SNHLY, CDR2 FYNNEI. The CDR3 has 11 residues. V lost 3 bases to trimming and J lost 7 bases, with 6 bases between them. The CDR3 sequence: CASSDFSGYTF. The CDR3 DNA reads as TGTGCCAGCAGTGACTTCTCTGGCTACACCTTC.

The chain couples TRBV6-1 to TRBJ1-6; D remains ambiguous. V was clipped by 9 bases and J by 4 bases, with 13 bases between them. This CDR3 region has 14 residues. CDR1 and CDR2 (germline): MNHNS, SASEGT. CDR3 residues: CARPGRYYNSPLHF. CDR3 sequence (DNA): TGTGCCAGGCCTGGGAGATATTATAATTCACCCCTCCACTTT.

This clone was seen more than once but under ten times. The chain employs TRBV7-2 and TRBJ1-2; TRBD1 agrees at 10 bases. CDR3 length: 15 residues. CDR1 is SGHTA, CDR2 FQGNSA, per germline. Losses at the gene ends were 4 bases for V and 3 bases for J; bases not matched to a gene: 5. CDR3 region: CASSSPTGGHYGYTF. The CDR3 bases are TGTGCCAGCAGCTCCCCGACAGGGGGCCACTATGGCTACACCTTC.

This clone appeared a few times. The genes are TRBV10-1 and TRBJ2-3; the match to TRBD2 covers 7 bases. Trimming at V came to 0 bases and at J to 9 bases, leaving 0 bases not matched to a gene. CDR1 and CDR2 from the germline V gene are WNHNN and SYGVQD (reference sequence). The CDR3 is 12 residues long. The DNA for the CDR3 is TGCGCCAGCAGTGAGTCAGCGGGGACGCAGTATTTT. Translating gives CASSESAGTQYF.

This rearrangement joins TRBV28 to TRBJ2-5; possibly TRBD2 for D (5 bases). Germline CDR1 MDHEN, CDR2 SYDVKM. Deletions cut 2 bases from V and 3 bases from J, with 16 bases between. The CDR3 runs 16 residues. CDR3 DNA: TGTGCCAGCAGTTTACTCATCCGGGCCGGGGAAGAGACCCAGTACTTC. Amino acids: CASSLLIRAGEETQYF. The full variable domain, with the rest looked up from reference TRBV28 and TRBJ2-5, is DVKVTQSSRYLVKRTGEKVFLECVQDMDHENMFWYRQDPGLGLRLIYFSYDVKMKEKGDIPEGYSVSREKKERFSLILESASTNQTSMYLCASSLLIRAGEETQYFGPGTRLLVL.

Written as DNA, the CDR3 is TGTGCCAGCAGTAAAGACAGGGGGGCCGAGCAGTACGTC. Protein: CASSKDRGAEQYV. The genes are TRBV6-1 and TRBJ2-7, with 9 bases lining up with TRBD1. The V gene end was trimmed by 5 bases and the J gene end by 6 bases; junction bases not matched to a gene: 5. Germline CDR1 MNHNS, CDR2 SASEGT. This CDR3 is 13 amino acids long.

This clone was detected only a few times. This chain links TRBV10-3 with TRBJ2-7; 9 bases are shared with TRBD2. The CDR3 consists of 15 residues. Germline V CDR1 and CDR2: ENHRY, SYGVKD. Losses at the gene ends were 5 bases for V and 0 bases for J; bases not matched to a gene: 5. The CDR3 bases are TGTGCCATCAGTCAGACTAGCGGATACTCCTACGAGCAGTACTTC. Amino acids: CAISQTSGYSYEQYF.

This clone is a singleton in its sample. DNA of the CDR3: TGTGCCAGCAAGGCGGGTTACAATGAGCAGTTCTTC. Translating it yields CASKAGYNEQFF. The chain couples TRBV19 to TRBJ2-1; D possibly corresponds to TRBD2 (5 bases). CDR1 and CDR2 (germline): LNHDA, SQIVND (reference sequence). The germline V and J ends were trimmed by 9 bases and 4 bases, with 10 bases remaining between them. This CDR3 has 12 amino acids.